Following are 25 T cell receptor beta chains from one sample sequenced in a study of read filtering for tumor transcriptome and immune sequencing. The library was built from roughly 400 ng RNA with molecular barcoded adaptors for alpha/delta and beta/gamma chains. TCRdb called the reads again in MiXCR, with one record for every CDR3 protein. The sample lists around 140,000 distinct CDR3 sequences, approximately 13% occurring once. Sequenced: a population of CD138-negative cells sorted from bone marrow. These receptor sequences come from a donor at least 40 years old with multiple myeloma.

This clonotype was recorded at least ten times. This chain links TRBV29-1 with TRBJ2-7; no clear D gene. Germline values: CDR1 SQVTM, CDR2 ANQGSEA. The CDR3 length is 11 residues. The V and J ends lost 7 bases and 3 bases respectively, with 10 bases between them. This CDR3 is CSAEWDYEQYF. The CDR3 DNA sequence: TGCAGCGCCGAGTGGGACTACGAGCAGTACTTC.

The CDR3: CASSNGLATQETQYF. CDR3 nucleotide sequence: TGTGCCAGTAGTAACGGACTAGCGACACAAGAGACCCAGTACTTC. The chain recombines TRBV19 with TRBJ2-5, with 9 bases lining up with TRBD2. After removal of 4 bases from V and 2 bases from J, the junction contained 5 bases not matched to a gene. This CDR3 spans 15 amino acids. Germline CDR1 and CDR2: LNHDA and SQIVND (reference sequence).

This clonotype was seen ten or more times. The chain links TRBV30 to TRBJ1-5, with unresolved D. Germline CDR1 and CDR2: GTSNPN and SVGIG (reference sequence). V shed 1 base and J shed 2 bases, with 18 bases lying between them. This CDR3 spans 17 amino acids. The CDR3 loop reads CAWSGVVGGRGNQPQHF. CDR3 DNA sequence: TGTGCCTGGAGTGGAGTTGTGGGAGGACGCGGCAATCAGCCCCAGCATTTT.

This clonotype was recorded many times. One end of the junction does not line up with germline, which may come from a read error. The gene calls are TRBV20-1 and TRBJ1-5; 8 bases map to TRBD1. This CDR3 contains 15 residues. In germline, CDR1 is DFQATT, CDR2 SNEGSKA (reference sequence). The CDR3, as DNA: TGCAGTGCCACACCGCCGGCAGGGGGCAAACAGCCCCAGCATTTT. The encoded protein is CSATPPAGGKQPQHF.

A remark on this clonotype: A much larger clonotype is one base distant, so this may be a read error. This chain connects TRBV4-3 to TRBJ1-3, with D tentatively TRBD1 (6 bases). The CDR3 totals 17 residues. Germline CDR1 LGHNA, CDR2 YSLEER. Trimming stripped 1 base from V and 2 bases from J, with 15 bases between. This CDR3 reads CASSQGLGGAPGNTIYF. The CDR3 DNA sequence: TGCGCCAGCAGCCAAGGTTTGGGGGGCGCCCCTGGAAACACCATATATTTT.

The rearrangement joins TRBV11-3 to TRBJ2-1; the match to TRBD2 covers 7 bases. Looked up from germline, CDR1 is SGHNT and CDR2 is YENEEA. The CDR3 is 17 residues long. The junction had 11 bases not matched to a gene; V was cut back by 1 base and J by 5 bases. The CDR3 loop reads CASSLALWLADHNEQFF. The CDR3 DNA is TGTGCCAGCAGCTTAGCCCTGTGGCTAGCGGACCACAATGAGCAGTTCTTC.

At least ten counts were recorded for this clonotype. This chain uses TRBV20-1 with TRBJ1-1, with no clear D. Germline values: CDR1 DFQATT, CDR2 SNEGSKA (reference sequence). Trimming removed 0 bases at V and 0 bases at J, with 11 bases between. This CDR3 has 15 amino acids. This CDR3 is CSARDRGGMNTEAFF. CDR3 DNA: TGCAGTGCTAGAGATCGGGGAGGGATGAACACTGAAGCTTTCTTT.

This clonotype has ten or more counts. V and J are TRBV10-3 and TRBJ2-1; tentative D call: TRBD1 (5 bases). Per the germline V gene, CDR1 is ENHRY and CDR2 is SYGVKD. This CDR3 comprises 13 residues. V lost 4 bases and J 5 bases, leaving 9 bases between the germline ends. Here the CDR3 reads CAISGPTDNEQFF. In DNA, the CDR3 is TGTGCCATCAGTGGCCCGACAGACAATGAGCAGTTCTTC.

This clonotype came up many times. The chain links TRBV6-2 or TRBV6-3 to TRBJ2-4; D call uncertain. This CDR3 has 17 amino acids. Germline values: CDR1 MNHEY, CDR2 SVGEGT. V lost 2 bases and J lost 0, with 14 bases in between. The CDR3 nucleotides read TGTGCCAGCAGTTACCATCCAGCAGCTGTAGCCAAAAACATTCAGTACTTC. Protein sequence: CASSYHPAAVAKNIQYF.

In its sample, this clonotype was seen many times. In nucleotides, the CDR3 is TGTGCCAGCATGGGGGGGCTAGGGGAAAAACTGTTTTTT. Translated, it gives CASMGGLGEKLFF. The genes are TRBV6-1 and TRBJ1-4; possible D gene TRBD1, 6 bases. This CDR3 region has 13 residues. Trimming pared 7 bases from V and 8 bases from J, leaving 14 bases between. Germline lookup yields CDR1 MNHNS and CDR2 SASEGT.

This clonotype appeared many times. Here the CDR3 DNA reads TGTGCCAGCAGCCCGCCGGGACTAGCGGGAGATAGCTCCTACGAGCAGTACTTC. It translates to CASSPPGLAGDSSYEQYF. The chain has TRBV7-9 and TRBJ2-7; 14 nucleotides agree with TRBD2. Per germline, CDR1 SEHNR and CDR2 FQNEAQ (reference sequence). With 5 bases clipped from V and 0 bases from J, the junction kept 9 bases outside the gene matches. The CDR3 totals 18 residues.

This clonotype was seen at least ten times. This chain joins TRBV20-1 and TRBJ2-1; D is possibly TRBD2 (5 bases). V was pared by 6 bases and J by 5 bases, with 14 bases between. The CDR3 runs to 13 residues. Germline CDR1 and CDR2: DFQATT and SNEGSKA (reference sequence). The CDR3 loop reads CSAKPGINNEQFF. The CDR3 DNA reads TGCAGTGCAAAACCGGGAATAAACAATGAGCAGTTCTTC.

This clonotype was counted ten times or more. The rearrangement uses TRBV6-5 and TRBJ2-1; no firm D call. The CDR3 has 14 residues. Trimming shortened V by 5 bases and J by 3 bases, and 11 bases separated the two germline ends. Germline V lookup: CDR1 MNHEY, CDR2 SVGAGI. The chain's CDR3 is CASSGADGYNEQFF. The CDR3 DNA sequence: TGTGCCAGCAGTGGCGCGGACGGCTACAATGAGCAGTTCTTC.

Comments on this clonotype: Since a much larger clone is just one base distant, this may be a read error. The rearrangement joins TRBV6-5 to TRBJ2-3, with a tentative D call TRBD2 (6 bases). The CDR3 runs to 15 residues. Per germline, CDR1 MNHEY and CDR2 SVGAGI. V lost 2 bases and J lost 5, with 14 bases in between. The CDR3 protein is CASSYLLGEEDTQYF. In DNA form, the CDR3 reads TGTGCCAGCAGTTACCTCCTTGGGGAGGAAGATACGCAGTATTTT.

This clonotype was recorded at least ten times. J is TRBJ2-1 and V is TRBV7-6; D is ambiguous. The CDR3 has 13 amino acids. V lost 9 bases and J lost 4, with 13 bases in between. The germline V gene has CDR1 SGHVS and CDR2 FNYEAQ. The CDR3 DNA follows: TGTGCCAGTACCTCCGGAGCTTACAATGAGCAGTTCTTC. This codes for CASTSGAYNEQFF.

In its sample, this clonotype was seen many times. The V call is TRBV5-1, the J call TRBJ2-4; 8 bases are shared with TRBD1. V dropped 4 bases and J dropped 0; count of bases not matched to a gene: 6. Germline-derived CDR1 and CDR2 are SGHRS and YFSETQ. CDR3 size: 16 residues. The CDR3 sequence: CASSPQGARAKNIQYF. The DNA of the CDR3 is TGCGCCAGCAGCCCGCAGGGGGCGCGAGCCAAAAACATTCAGTACTTC.

This clonotype was recorded a few times. Its ends do not fully match the called genes, so a read error is possible. The chain joins TRBV24-1 to TRBJ2-1; D not certain. Germline lookup yields CDR1 KGHDR and CDR2 SFDVKD. The CDR3 consists of 17 residues. CDR3 sequence reads: CATSDLPKTGSYNEQSF. The CDR3 coding sequence is TGTGCCACCAGTGATTTGCCTAAGACTGGGTCCTACAATGAGCAGTCCTTC.

The rearrangement uses TRBV15 and TRBJ2-3, with a tentative D call TRBD2 (5 bases). The germline gives CDR1 LNHNV, CDR2 YYDKDF (reference sequence). This CDR3 spans 15 amino acids. V was trimmed by 3 bases and J by 4 bases, leaving 14 bases between them. The CDR3 reads CATSSDALVSDTQYF. CDR3 nucleotide sequence: TGTGCCACCAGCAGCGATGCACTAGTCTCAGATACGCAGTATTTT. The complete variable domain, with remaining parts taken from reference TRBV15 and TRBJ2-3, reads DAMVIQNPRYQVTQFGKPVTLSCSQTLNHNVMYWYQQKSSQAPKLLFHYYDKDFNNEADTPDNFQSRRPNTSFCFLDIRSPGLGDTAMYLCATSSDALVSDTQYFGPGTRLTVL.

For this clonotype: This clone may be a read error of a much larger clone one base away. The chain carries TRBV10-3 and TRBJ2-1, with D perhaps TRBD1 or TRBD2 (5 bases each). V lost 10 bases and J lost 8, with 24 bases in between. Germline CDR1 ENHRY, CDR2 SYGVKD. The CDR3 covers 15 residues. CDR3 sequence: CATVGEWEPRDEQFF. The CDR3 DNA reads as TGTGCCACCGTGGGGGAGTGGGAGCCCCGGGATGAGCAGTTCTTC.

There are a few counts of this clonotype. Possible read error: a much larger clone is one base away. The DNA for the CDR3 is TGCAGCGTGACCGGGGGCAGGGAATGGCGGGAGAGCAATGAGCAGTTCTTC. Translated, it gives CSVTGGREWRESNEQFF. The J gene is TRBJ2-1, the V gene TRBV29-1, with D possibly matching TRBD2 (7 bases). Trimming cost V 6 bases and J 6 bases, with 27 bases left between them. CDR1 SQVTM and CDR2 ANQGSEA come from the germline V gene. The CDR3 has 17 residues.

This clonotype was picked up many times. The chain carries TRBV29-1 and TRBJ2-3; 11 bases fit TRBD2. Unmatched junction bases numbered 12, after V lost 7 bases and J lost 3 bases. Per germline, CDR1 SQVTM and CDR2 ANQGSEA. The CDR3 loop spans 16 amino acids. CDR3 amino acids: CSATSGKGGLTDTQYF. The DNA for the CDR3 is TGCAGCGCGACTAGCGGGAAAGGTGGGCTAACAGATACGCAGTATTTT.

This clonotype was observed many times. CDR3 protein: CASSFDRNNSPLHF. Here the CDR3 DNA reads TGCGCCAGCAGCTTCGACAGGAACAATTCACCCCTCCACTTT. This chain joins TRBV5-1 and TRBJ1-6, with D perhaps matching TRBD1 (6 bases). CDR3 length: 14 residues. Trimming took 2 bases from V and 7 from J, leaving 10 bases between them. The V gene's germline CDR1 is SGHRS and CDR2 YFSETQ.

The chain employs TRBV4-1 and TRBJ2-7; no clear D gene. With 1 base removed from V and 2 bases from J, the gap between germline ends came to 9 bases. The germline V gene encodes CDR1 MGHRA and CDR2 YSYEKL. The CDR3 contains 14 residues. Here the CDR3 DNA reads TGCGCCAGCAGCCAAGCAGACGCAACCTACGAGCAGTACTTC. As protein: CASSQADATYEQYF.

This clonotype occurred many times. V usage is TRBV7-2 and J usage is TRBJ2-2, with D possibly matching TRBD2 (5 bases). V was shortened by 5 bases and J by 2 bases, with 12 bases between the two germline ends. The CDR3 is 15 residues long. Germline CDR1 and CDR2: SGHTA and FQGNSA. This CDR3 reads CASSARTFNTGELFF. The CDR3 DNA is TGTGCCAGCAGCGCCCGGACTTTTAACACCGGGGAGCTGTTTTTT. The full variable domain, its missing parts supplied by reference TRBV7-2 and TRBJ2-2, is GAGVSQSPSNKVTEKGKDVELRCDPISGHTALYWYRQSLGQGLEFLIYFQGNSAPDKSGLPSDRFSAERTGGSVSTLTIQRTQQEDSAVYLCASSARTFNTGELFFGEGSRLTVL.

This clonotype was picked up many times. The chain carries TRBV19 and TRBJ1-2; 7 bases fit TRBD1. The CDR3 runs to 15 residues. Germline V CDR1 and CDR2: LNHDA, SQIVND (reference sequence). V dropped 6 bases and J dropped 6; count of bases not matched to a gene: 13. The CDR3 protein is CASSPTPGTDNGYTF. Written as DNA, the CDR3 is TGTGCCAGTAGCCCAACTCCCGGGACAGATAATGGCTACACCTTC.